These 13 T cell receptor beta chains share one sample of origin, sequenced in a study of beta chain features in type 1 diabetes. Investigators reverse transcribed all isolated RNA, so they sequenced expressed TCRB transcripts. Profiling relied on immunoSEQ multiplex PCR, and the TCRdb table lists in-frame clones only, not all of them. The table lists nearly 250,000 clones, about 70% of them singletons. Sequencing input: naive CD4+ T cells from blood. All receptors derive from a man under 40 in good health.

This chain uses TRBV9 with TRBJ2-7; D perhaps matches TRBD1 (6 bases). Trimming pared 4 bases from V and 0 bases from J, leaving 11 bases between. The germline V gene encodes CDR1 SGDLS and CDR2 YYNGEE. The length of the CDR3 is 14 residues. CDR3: CASSLGHISYEQYF. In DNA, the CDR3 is TGTGCCAGCAGCTTGGGACACATCTCCTACGAGCAGTACTTC. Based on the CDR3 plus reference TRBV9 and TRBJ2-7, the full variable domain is DSGVTQTPKHLITATGQRVTLRCSPRSGDLSVYWYQQSLDQGLQFLIQYYNGEERAKGNILERFSAQQFPDLHSELNLSSLELGDSALYFCASSLGHISYEQYFGPGTRLTVT.

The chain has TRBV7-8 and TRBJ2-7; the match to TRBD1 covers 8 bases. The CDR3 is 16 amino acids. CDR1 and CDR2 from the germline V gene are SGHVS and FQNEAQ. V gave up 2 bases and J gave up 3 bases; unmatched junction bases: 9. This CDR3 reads CASSLLFGQGYYEQYF. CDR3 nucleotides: TGTGCCAGCAGCTTATTGTTCGGACAGGGCTACTACGAGCAGTACTTC.

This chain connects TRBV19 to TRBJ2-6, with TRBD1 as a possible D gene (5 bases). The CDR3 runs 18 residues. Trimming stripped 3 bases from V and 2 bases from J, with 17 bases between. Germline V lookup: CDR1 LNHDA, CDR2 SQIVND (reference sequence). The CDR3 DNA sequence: TGTGCCAGTAGTATTGTCGGTTCCAAGGGGACTGGGGCCAACGTCCTGACTTTC. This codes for CASSIVGSKGTGANVLTF. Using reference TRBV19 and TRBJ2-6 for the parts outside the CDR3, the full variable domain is DGGITQSPKYLFRKEGQNVTLSCEQNLNHDAMYWYRQDPGQGLRLIYYSQIVNDFQKGDIAEGYSVSREKKESFPLTVTSAQKNPTAFYLCASSIVGSKGTGANVLTFGAGSRLTVL.

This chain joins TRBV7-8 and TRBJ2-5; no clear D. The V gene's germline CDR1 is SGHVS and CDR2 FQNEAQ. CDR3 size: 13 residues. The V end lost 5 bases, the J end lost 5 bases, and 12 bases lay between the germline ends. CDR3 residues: CASSVTAWETQYF. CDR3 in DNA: TGTGCCAGCAGCGTGACTGCCTGGGAGACCCAGTACTTC.

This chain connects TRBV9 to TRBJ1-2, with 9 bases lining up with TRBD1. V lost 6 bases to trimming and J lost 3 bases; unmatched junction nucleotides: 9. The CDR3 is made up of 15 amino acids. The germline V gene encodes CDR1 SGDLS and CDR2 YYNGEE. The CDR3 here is CASTATGGLDYGYTF. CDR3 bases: TGTGCCAGCACCGCAACAGGGGGCCTTGACTATGGCTACACCTTC.

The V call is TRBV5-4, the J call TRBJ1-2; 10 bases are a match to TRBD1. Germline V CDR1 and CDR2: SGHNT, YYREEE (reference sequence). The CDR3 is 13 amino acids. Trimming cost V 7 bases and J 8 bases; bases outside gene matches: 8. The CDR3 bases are TGTGCCAGCTCCGGGACAGGGGATCGGGGCTACACCTTC. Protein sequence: CASSGTGDRGYTF. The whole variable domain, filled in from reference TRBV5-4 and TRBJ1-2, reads ETGVTQSPTHLIKTRGQQVTLRCSSQSGHNTVSWYQQALGQGPQFIFQYYREEENGRGNFPPRFSGLQFPNYSSELNVNALELDDSALYLCASSGTGDRGYTFGSGTRLTVV.

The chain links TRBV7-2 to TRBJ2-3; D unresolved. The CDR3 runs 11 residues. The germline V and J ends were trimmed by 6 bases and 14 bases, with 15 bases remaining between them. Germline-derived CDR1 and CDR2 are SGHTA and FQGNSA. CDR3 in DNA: TGTGCCAGCAGTCCACTTGGGGTCTGGTATTTT. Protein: CASSPLGVWYF.

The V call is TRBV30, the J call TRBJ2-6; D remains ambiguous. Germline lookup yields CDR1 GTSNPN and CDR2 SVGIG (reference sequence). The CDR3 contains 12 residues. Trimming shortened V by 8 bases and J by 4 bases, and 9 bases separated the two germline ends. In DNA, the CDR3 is TGTGCCCACTCGGCAGGGGCCAACGTCCTGACTTTC. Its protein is CAHSAGANVLTF.

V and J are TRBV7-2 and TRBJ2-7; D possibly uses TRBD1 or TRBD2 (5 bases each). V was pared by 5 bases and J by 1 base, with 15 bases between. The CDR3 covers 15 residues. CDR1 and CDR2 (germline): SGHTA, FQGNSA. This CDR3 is CASSRGDLPSYEQYF. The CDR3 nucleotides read TGTGCCAGCAGCAGAGGGGACCTACCATCCTACGAGCAGTACTTC.

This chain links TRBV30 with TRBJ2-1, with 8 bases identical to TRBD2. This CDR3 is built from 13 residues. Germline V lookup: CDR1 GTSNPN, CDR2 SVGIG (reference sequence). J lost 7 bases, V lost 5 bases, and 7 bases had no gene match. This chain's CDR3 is CAWGAGAGNEQFF. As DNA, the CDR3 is TGTGCCTGGGGAGCGGGAGCGGGGAATGAGCAGTTCTTC. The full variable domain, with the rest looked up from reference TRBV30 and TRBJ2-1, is SQTIHQWPATLVQPVGSPLSLECTVEGTSNPNLYWYRQAAGRGLQLLFYSVGIGQISSEVPQNLSASRPQDRQFILSSKKLLLSDSGFYLCAWGAGAGNEQFFGPGTRLTVL.

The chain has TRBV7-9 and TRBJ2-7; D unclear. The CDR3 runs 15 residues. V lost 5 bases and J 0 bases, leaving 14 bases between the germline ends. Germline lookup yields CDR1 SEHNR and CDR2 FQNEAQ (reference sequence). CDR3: CASSPWRPGSYEQYF. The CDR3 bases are TGTGCCAGCAGCCCCTGGCGGCCAGGCTCCTACGAGCAGTACTTC.

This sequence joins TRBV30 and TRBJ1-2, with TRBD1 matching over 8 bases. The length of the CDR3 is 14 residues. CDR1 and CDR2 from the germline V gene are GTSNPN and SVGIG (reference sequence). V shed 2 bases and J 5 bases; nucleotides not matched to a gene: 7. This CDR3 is CAWSPGQVEYGYTF. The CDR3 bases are TGTGCCTGGAGTCCGGGACAGGTAGAATATGGCTACACCTTC.

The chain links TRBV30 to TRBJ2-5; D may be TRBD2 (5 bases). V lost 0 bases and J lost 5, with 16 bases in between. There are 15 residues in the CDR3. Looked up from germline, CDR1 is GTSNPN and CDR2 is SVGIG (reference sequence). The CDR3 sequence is CAWSVRTVSPETQYF. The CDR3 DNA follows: TGTGCCTGGAGTGTACGGACTGTTTCGCCCGAGACCCAGTACTTC. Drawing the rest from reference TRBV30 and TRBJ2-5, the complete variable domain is SQTIHQWPATLVQPVGSPLSLECTVEGTSNPNLYWYRQAAGRGLQLLFYSVGIGQISSEVPQNLSASRPQDRQFILSSKKLLLSDSGFYLCAWSVRTVSPETQYFGPGTRLLVL.